One and the same sample provided the 6 T cell receptor beta chains below, sequenced in a study of cytomegalovirus exposure and HLA in healthy donors. Researchers ran the PCR with 60 Vbeta and 13 Jbeta primers. Some clones are missing from TCRdb's copy, which holds only in-frame ones; the method was immunoSEQ multiplex PCR. This sample has 150,000 to 200,000 clones, with more than 65% found just once. The specimen was PBMCs. The receptor set was obtained from a woman aged 30 to 39 in good health and CMV-seropositive.

The chain joins TRBV27 to TRBJ2-3; 14 nucleotides line up with TRBD2. With 1 base clipped from V and 1 base from J, the junction kept 7 bases outside the gene matches. The CDR3 loop spans 19 amino acids. CDR1 MNHEY and CDR2 SMNVEV come from the germline V gene (reference sequence). CDR3 in DNA: TGTGCCAGCAGTTTATTGACTAGCGGGGGGGGGCGCGGCACAGATACGCAGTATTTT. Encoded protein: CASSLLTSGGGRGTDTQYF.

J is TRBJ2-1 and V is TRBV7-8; 7 bases are a match to TRBD2. This CDR3 contains 18 residues. The V segment lost 2 bases and the J segment 4 bases; nucleotides outside the gene matches: 14. From germline, CDR1 is SGHVS and CDR2 FQNEAQ. The CDR3 spells CASSLRMYERGPYNEQFF. In DNA form, the CDR3 reads TGTGCCAGCAGCTTACGGATGTATGAGCGGGGCCCTTACAATGAGCAGTTCTTC.

CDR3 nucleotide sequence: TGTGCCAGCAGCGTTGGCTCAGCTAACTATGGCTACACCTTC. Protein sequence: CASSVGSANYGYTF. The rearrangement uses TRBV9 and TRBJ1-2; the D is unclear. The CDR3 is 14 amino acids. V was shortened by 2 bases and J by 0 bases, with 8 bases between the two germline ends. CDR1 is SGDLS and CDR2 is YYNGEE in the germline V gene. Variable domain in full (rest from reference TRBV9 and TRBJ1-2): DSGVTQTPKHLITATGQRVTLRCSPRSGDLSVYWYQQSLDQGLQFLIQYYNGEERAKGNILERFSAQQFPDLHSELNLSSLELGDSALYFCASSVGSANYGYTFGSGTRLTVV.

The gene calls are TRBV20-1 and TRBJ2-7; D remains ambiguous. The CDR3 has 11 amino acids. Germline V gene data show CDR1 as DFQATT and CDR2 as SNEGSKA (reference sequence). V was cut by 0 bases and J by 3 bases, with 3 bases left in between. The CDR3 region has the DNA TGCAGTGCTAGAGACGTCTACGAGCAGTACTTC. Its translation: CSARDVYEQYF.

The CDR3 reads CASGLPLNRDTNQPQHF. The CDR3 DNA reads as TGTGCTAGTGGTTTGCCTTTAAACCGGGACACCAATCAGCCCCAGCATTTT. The chain joins TRBV12-5 to TRBJ1-5, with D perhaps matching TRBD1 (6 bases). CDR1 LGHNT and CDR2 FRNRAP come from the germline V gene. V dropped 2 bases and J dropped 3 bases, with 17 bases sitting between them. This CDR3 has 17 amino acids.

On this clone itself: The junction differs from germline at one of its ends, possibly a read error. The CDR3 bases are TGTGCCACCAGCCGAGAAAGACTTAGCGGGAGAGGGGAAGAGACCCAGTACTTC. Its protein product is CATSRERLSGRGEETQYF. This rearrangement joins TRBV15 to TRBJ2-5; 9 bases line up with TRBD2. The CDR3 contains 18 residues. The germline CDR1 and CDR2 sequences are LNHNV and YYDKDF (reference sequence).